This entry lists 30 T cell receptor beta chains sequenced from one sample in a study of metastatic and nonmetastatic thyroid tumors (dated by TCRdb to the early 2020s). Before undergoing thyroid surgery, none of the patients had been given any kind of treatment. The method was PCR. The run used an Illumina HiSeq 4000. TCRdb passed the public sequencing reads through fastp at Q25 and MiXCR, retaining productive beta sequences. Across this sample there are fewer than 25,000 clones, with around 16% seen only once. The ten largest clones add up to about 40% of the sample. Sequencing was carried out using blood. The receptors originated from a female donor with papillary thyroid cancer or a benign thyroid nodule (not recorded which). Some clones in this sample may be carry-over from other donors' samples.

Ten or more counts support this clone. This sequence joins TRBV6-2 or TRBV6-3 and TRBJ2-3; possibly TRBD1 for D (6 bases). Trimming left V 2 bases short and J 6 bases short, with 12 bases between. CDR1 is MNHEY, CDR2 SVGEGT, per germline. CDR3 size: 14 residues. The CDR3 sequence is CASSYPWGRDTQYF. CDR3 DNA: TGTGCCAGCAGTTACCCCTGGGGGCGGGATACGCAGTATTTT.

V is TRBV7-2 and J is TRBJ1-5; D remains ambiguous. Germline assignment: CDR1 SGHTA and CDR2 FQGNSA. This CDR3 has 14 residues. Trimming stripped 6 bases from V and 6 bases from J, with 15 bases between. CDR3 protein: CASRFGLRGQPQHF. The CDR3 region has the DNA TGTGCCAGCAGGTTCGGACTCCGCGGTCAGCCCCAGCATTTT.

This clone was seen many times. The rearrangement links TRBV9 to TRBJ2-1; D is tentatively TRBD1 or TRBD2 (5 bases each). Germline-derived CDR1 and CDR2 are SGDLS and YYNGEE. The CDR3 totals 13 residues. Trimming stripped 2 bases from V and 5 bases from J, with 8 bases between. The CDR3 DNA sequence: TGTGCCAGCAGCGTGGGACCGGACAATGAGCAGTTCTTC. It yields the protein CASSVGPDNEQFF.

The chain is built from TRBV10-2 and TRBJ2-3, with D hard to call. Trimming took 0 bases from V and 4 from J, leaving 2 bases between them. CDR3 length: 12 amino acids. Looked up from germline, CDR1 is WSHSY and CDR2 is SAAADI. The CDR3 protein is CASSESADTQYF. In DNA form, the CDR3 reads TGCGCCAGCAGTGAGTCGGCAGATACGCAGTATTTT.

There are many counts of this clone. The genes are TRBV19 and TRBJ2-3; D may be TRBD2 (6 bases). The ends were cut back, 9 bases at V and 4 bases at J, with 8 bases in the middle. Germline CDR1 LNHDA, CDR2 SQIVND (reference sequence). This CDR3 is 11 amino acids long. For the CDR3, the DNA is TGTGCCAGCGGGAGTGCAGATACGCAGTATTTT. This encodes CASGSADTQYF.

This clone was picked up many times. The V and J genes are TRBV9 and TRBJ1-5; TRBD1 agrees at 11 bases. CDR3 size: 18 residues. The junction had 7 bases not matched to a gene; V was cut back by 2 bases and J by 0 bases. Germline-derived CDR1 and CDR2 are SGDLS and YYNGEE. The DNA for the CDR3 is TGTGCCAGCAGCGTTTACCGGGACAGGGGGTATAGCAATCAGCCCCAGCATTTT. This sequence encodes CASSVYRDRGYSNQPQHF. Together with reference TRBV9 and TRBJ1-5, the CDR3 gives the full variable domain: DSGVTQTPKHLITATGQRVTLRCSPRSGDLSVYWYQQSLDQGLQFLIQYYNGEERAKGNILERFSAQQFPDLHSELNLSSLELGDSALYFCASSVYRDRGYSNQPQHFGDGTRLSIL.

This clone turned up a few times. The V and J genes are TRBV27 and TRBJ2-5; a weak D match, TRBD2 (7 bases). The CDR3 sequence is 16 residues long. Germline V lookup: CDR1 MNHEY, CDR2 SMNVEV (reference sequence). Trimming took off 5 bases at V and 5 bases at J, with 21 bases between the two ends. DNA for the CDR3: TGTGCCAGCAGTAAAAATGGGCGGGGGCGGTTGGAGACCCAGTACTTC. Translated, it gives CASSKNGRGRLETQYF.

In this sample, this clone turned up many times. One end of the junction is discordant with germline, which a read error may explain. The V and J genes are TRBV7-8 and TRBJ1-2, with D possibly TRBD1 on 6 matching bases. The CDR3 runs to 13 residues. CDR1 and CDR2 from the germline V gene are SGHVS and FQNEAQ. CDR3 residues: CASSEYREGGHTF. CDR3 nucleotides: TGTGCCAGCAGCGAATACAGGGAGGGTGGCCACACCTTC.

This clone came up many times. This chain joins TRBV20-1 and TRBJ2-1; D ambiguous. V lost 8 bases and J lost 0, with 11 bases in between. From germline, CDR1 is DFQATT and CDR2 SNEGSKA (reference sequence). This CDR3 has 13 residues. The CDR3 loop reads CSILSSSYNEQFF. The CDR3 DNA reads TGCAGTATCTTATCTAGCTCCTACAATGAGCAGTTCTTC.

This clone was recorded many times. Written as DNA, the CDR3 is TGTGCCAGTACCGCACAGGGCTCCTACGAGCAGTACTTC. Its protein product is CASTAQGSYEQYF. The V and J genes are TRBV19 and TRBJ2-7; weak D call: TRBD1 (6 bases). Trimming shortened V by 7 bases and J by 0 bases, and 10 bases separated the two germline ends. Germline loops: CDR1 LNHDA, CDR2 SQIVND (reference sequence). The CDR3 extends over 13 amino acids. Using reference TRBV19 and TRBJ2-7 for the parts outside the CDR3, the full variable domain is DGGITQSPKYLFRKEGQNVTLSCEQNLNHDAMYWYRQDPGQGLRLIYYSQIVNDFQKGDIAEGYSVSREKKESFPLTVTSAQKNPTAFYLCASTAQGSYEQYFGPGTRLTVT.

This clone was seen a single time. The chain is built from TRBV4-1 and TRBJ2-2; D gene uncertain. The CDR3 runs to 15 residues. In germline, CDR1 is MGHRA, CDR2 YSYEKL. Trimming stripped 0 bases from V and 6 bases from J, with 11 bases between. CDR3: CASSQEGLKPGELFF. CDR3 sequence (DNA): TGCGCCAGCAGCCAAGAGGGTCTAAAGCCCGGGGAGCTGTTTTTT.

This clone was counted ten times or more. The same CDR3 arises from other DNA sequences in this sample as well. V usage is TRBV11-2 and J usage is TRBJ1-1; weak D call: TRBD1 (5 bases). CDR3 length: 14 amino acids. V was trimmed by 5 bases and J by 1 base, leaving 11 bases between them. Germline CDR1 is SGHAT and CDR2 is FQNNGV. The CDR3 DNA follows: TGTGCCAGCAGCCTCCACGGGGCGAACACTGAAGCTTTCTTT. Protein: CASSLHGANTEAFF.

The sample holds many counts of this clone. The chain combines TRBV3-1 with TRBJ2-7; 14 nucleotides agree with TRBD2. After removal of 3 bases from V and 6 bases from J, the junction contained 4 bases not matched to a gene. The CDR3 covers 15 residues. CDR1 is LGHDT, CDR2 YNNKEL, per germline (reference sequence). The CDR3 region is CASSHGLAGGGEQYF. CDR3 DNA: TGTGCCAGCAGCCATGGACTAGCGGGAGGTGGCGAGCAGTACTTC.

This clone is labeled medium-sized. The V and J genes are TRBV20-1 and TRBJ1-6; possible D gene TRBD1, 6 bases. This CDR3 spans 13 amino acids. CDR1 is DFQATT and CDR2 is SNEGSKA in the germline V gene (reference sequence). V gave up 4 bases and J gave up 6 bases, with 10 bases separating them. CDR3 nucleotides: TGCAGTGCTATGGGACACCTTAATTCACCCCTCCACTTT. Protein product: CSAMGHLNSPLHF.

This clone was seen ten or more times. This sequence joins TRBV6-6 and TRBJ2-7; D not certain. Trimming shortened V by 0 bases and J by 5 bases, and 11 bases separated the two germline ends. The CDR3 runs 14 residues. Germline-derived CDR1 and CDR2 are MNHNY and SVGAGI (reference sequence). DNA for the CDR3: TGTGCCAGCAGTTACTCTCCAGGCCGGGACGAGCAGTACTTC. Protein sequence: CASSYSPGRDEQYF.

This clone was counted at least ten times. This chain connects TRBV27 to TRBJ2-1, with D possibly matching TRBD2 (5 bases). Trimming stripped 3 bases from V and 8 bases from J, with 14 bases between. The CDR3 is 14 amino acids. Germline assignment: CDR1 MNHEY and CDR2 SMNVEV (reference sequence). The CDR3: CASSFPGFGDEQFF. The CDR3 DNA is TGTGCCAGCAGTTTCCCCGGCTTCGGGGATGAGCAGTTCTTC.

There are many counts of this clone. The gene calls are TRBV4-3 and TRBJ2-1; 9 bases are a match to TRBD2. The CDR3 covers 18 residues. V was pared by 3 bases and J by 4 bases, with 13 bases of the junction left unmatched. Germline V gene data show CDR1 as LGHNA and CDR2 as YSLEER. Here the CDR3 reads CASSQAGGLAGPYNEQFF. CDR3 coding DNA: TGCGCCAGCAGCCAGGCCGGGGGGCTAGCGGGACCATACAATGAGCAGTTCTTC.

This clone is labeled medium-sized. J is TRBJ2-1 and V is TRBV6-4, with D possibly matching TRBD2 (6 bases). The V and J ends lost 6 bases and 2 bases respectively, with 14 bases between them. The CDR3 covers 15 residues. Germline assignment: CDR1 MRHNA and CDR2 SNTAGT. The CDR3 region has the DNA TGTGCCAGCAGCAACGGGAGTGGCGCCTACAATGAGCAGTTCTTC. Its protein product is CASSNGSGAYNEQFF.

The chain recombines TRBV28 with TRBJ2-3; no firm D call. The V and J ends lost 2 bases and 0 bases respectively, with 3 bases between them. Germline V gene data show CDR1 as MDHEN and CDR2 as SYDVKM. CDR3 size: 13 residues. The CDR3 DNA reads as TGTGCCAGCAGTTTAGGCAGCACAGATACGCAGTATTTT. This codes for CASSLGSTDTQYF.

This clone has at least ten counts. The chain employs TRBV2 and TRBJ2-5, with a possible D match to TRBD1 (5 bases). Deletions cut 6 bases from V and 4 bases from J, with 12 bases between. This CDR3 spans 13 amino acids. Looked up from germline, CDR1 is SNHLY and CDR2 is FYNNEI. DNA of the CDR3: TGTGCCAGCAGATTTTCAGGGTTAGAGACCCAGTACTTC. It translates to CASRFSGLETQYF.

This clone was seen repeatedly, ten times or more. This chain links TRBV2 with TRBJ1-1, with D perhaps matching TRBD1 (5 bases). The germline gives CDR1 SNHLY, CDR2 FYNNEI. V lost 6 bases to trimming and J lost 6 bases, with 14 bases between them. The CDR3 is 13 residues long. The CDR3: CASRQARGAEAFF. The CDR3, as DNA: TGTGCCAGCAGGCAGGCTCGGGGCGCTGAAGCTTTCTTT.

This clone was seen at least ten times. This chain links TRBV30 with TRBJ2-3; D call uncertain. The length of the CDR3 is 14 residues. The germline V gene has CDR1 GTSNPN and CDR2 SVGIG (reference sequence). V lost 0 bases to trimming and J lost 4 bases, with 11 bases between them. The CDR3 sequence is CAWSVFAVADTQYF. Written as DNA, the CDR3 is TGTGCCTGGAGTGTATTTGCAGTGGCAGATACGCAGTATTTT.

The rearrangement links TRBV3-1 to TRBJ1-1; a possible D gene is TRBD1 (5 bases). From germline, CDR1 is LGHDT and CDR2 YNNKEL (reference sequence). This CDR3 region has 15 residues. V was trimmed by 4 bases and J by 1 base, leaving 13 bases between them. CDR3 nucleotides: TGTGCCAGCAGCCCCTTGGGGCAGACGAACACTGAAGCTTTCTTT. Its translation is CASSPLGQTNTEAFF.

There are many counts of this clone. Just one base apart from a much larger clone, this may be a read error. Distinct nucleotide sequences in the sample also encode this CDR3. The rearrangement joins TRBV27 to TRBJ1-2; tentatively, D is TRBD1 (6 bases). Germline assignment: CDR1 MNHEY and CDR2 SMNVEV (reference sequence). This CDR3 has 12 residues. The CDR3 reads CASSFPGGGYTF. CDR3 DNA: TGCGCCAGCAGTTTCCCGGGGGGCGGCTACACCTTC.

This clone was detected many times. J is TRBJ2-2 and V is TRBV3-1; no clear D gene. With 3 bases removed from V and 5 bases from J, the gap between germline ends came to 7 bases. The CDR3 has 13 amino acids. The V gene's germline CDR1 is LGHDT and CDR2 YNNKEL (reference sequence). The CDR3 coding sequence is TGTGCCAGCAGCCAGGGTTGGACCGGGGAGCTGTTTTTT. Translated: CASSQGWTGELFF.

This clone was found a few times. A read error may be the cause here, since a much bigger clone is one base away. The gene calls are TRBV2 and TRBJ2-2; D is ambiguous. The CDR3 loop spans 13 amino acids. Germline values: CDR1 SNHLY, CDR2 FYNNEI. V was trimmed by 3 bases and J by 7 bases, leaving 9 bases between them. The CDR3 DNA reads TGTGCCAGCAGTGACACGTTTAGCGGGGAGCTGTTTTTT. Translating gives CASSDTFSGELFF.

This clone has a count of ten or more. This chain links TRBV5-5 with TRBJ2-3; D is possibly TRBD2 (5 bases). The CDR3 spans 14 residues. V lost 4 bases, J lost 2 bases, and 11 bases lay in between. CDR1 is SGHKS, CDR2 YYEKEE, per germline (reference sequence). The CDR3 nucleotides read TGTGCCAGCAGCACCCGGGAAAACACAGATACGCAGTATTTT. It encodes CASSTRENTDTQYF.

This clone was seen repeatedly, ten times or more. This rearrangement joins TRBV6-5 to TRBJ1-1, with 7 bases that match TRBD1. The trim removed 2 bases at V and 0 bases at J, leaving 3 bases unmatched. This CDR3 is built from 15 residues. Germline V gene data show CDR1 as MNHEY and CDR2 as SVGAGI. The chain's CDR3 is CASSYVGTVNTEAFF. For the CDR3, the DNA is TGTGCCAGCAGTTACGTAGGGACAGTGAACACTGAAGCTTTCTTT.

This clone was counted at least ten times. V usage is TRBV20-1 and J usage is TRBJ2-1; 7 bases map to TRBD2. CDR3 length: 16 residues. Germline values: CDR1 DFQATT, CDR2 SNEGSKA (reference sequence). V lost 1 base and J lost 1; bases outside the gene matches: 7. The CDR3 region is CSARAAGVMSYNEQFF. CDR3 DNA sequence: TGCAGTGCTAGAGCCGCGGGAGTTATGTCCTACAATGAGCAGTTCTTC.

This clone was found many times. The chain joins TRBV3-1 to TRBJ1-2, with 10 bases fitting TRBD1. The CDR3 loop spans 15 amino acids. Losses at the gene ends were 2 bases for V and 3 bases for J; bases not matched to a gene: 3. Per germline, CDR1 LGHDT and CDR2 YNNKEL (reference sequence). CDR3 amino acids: CASSQRDRGYYGYTF. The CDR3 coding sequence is TGTGCCAGCAGCCAACGGGACAGGGGCTACTATGGCTACACCTTC. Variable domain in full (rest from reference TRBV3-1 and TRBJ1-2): DTAVSQTPKYLVTQMGNDKSIKCEQNLGHDTMYWYKQDSKKFLKIMFSYNNKELIINETVPNRFSPKSPDKAHLNLHINSLELGDSAVYFCASSQRDRGYYGYTFGSGTRLTVV.